The clone carrying this TCR beta chain appeared many times. As yet, its antigen is unknown. This entry comes from a study of Graves' ophthalmopathy and Graves' hyperthyroidism. Overall study: By definition, stable hyperthyroidism involved no ophthalmopathy within 18 months of follow-up. The study, taken as a whole, reports: The blood repertoire also included most expanded thyroid clonotypes above 0.001 frequency. Ophthalmopathy progression was predicted with approximately 68% sensitivity and roughly 72% specificity.

Amplification from RNA transcripts yielded the TCR beta CDR3 regions. In the first round, RT-PCR was carried out with HTBI primers, and a multiplex PCR formed the second round. TCRdb re-called the multiplex PCR reads with MiXCR, one entry per CDR3 protein. The sample carries about 1.1 million distinct CDR3 sequences, about two fifths recorded once. The sequence was obtained from an adult man with Graves' hyperthyroidism. The sample was peripheral blood or thyroid tissue (not recorded which).

The CDR3, as DNA: TGTGCCACCAGCCTCAACCGGGCCGGGAATTCACCCCTCCACTTT. It translates to CATSLNRAGNSPLHF. V is TRBV15 and J is TRBJ1-6; D unclear. Germline V lookup: CDR1 LNHNV, CDR2 YYDKDF (reference sequence). The CDR3 is made up of 15 amino acids. V was clipped by 5 bases and J by 7 bases, with 15 bases between them.